These 31 T cell receptor beta chains share one sample of origin, sequenced in a study of cytomegalovirus exposure and HLA in healthy donors. PCR amplification relied on 60 Vbeta primers (plus 13 Jbeta primers). Measured with immunoSEQ multiplex PCR; TCRdb has only the in-frame clones, and not every one. The sample yields 120,000 or so clones, about 80% seen once. Sequenced material: PBMCs. These receptors came from a woman between 40 and 50 years old in good health and CMV-seropositive.

There are a few counts of this clone. CDR3 sequence: CASSLHRDMNTEAFF. DNA for the CDR3: TGTGCCAGCAGTTTACACAGGGACATGAACACTGAAGCTTTCTTT. The chain couples TRBV28 to TRBJ1-1; maybe TRBD1 (6 bases). The V gene lost 2 bases and the J gene lost 0 bases, with 10 bases spanning the gap. CDR3 size: 15 residues. CDR1 is MDHEN, CDR2 SYDVKM, per germline.

The genes are TRBV19 and TRBJ2-1, with 10 positions matching TRBD2. Germline assignment: CDR1 LNHDA and CDR2 SQIVND (reference sequence). This CDR3 is 17 amino acids long. V shed 1 base, J shed 2 bases, and the junction held 5 bases outside the gene matches. DNA for the CDR3: TGTGCCAGTAGTATAGGTCTAGCGGGAGCTGCCTACAATGAGCAGTTCTTC. This translates into CASSIGLAGAAYNEQFF. The entire variable domain, with the rest obtained from reference TRBV19 and TRBJ2-1, is as follows: DGGITQSPKYLFRKEGQNVTLSCEQNLNHDAMYWYRQDPGQGLRLIYYSQIVNDFQKGDIAEGYSVSREKKESFPLTVTSAQKNPTAFYLCASSIGLAGAAYNEQFFGPGTRLTVL.

The chain combines TRBV19 with TRBJ2-1; D unclear. CDR1 is LNHDA, CDR2 SQIVND, per germline (reference sequence). The CDR3 consists of 15 residues. V lost 7 bases to trimming and J lost 0 bases, with 13 bases between them. As DNA, the CDR3 is TGTGCCAGTACAGTCCGAGGAAGCTCCTACAATGAGCAGTTCTTC. Protein product: CASTVRGSSYNEQFF.

V usage is TRBV5-1 and J usage is TRBJ1-1, with 9 nucleotides matching TRBD1. Germline assignment: CDR1 SGHRS and CDR2 YFSETQ. The CDR3 is 14 amino acids. The V segment lost 4 bases and the J segment 4 bases; nucleotides outside the gene matches: 5. CDR3 region: CASSVLTGGTEAFF. DNA for the CDR3: TGCGCCAGCAGCGTACTGACAGGGGGCACTGAAGCTTTCTTT. The variable domain in full, completed from reference TRBV5-1 and TRBJ1-1, reads KAGVTQTPRYLIKTRGQQVTLSCSPISGHRSVSWYQQTPGQGLQFLFEYFSETQRNKGNFPGRFSGRQFSNSRSEMNVSTLELGDSALYLCASSVLTGGTEAFFGQGTRLTVV.

The chain recombines TRBV7-2 with TRBJ1-5; D gene unclear. Trimming stripped 5 bases from V and 1 base from J, with 15 bases between. CDR1 is SGHTA, CDR2 FQGNSA, per germline. The length of the CDR3 is 16 residues. The CDR3 nucleotides are TGTGCCAGCAGCCGCGGGAGGGTTGGGAGCAATCAGCCCCAGCATTTT. The encoded protein is CASSRGRVGSNQPQHF. Filled out from reference TRBV7-2 and TRBJ1-5, the complete variable domain reads GAGVSQSPSNKVTEKGKDVELRCDPISGHTALYWYRQSLGQGLEFLIYFQGNSAPDKSGLPSDRFSAERTGGSVSTLTIQRTQQEDSAVYLCASSRGRVGSNQPQHFGDGTRLSIL.

V usage is TRBV4-1 and J usage is TRBJ2-7; D may be TRBD2 (6 bases). CDR3 length: 15 amino acids. The V end lost 0 bases, the J end lost 2 bases, and 11 bases lay between the germline ends. Germline V CDR1 and CDR2: MGHRA, YSYEKL. The CDR3 sequence is CASSQDSGKTYEQYF. The CDR3 nucleotides are TGCGCCAGCAGCCAAGATAGCGGTAAAACCTACGAGCAGTACTTC.

The chain carries TRBV15 and TRBJ2-7; 10 bases map to TRBD1. The CDR3 sequence is 16 residues long. V gave up 0 bases and J gave up 5 bases; unmatched junction bases: 7. Per germline, CDR1 LNHNV and CDR2 YYDKDF (reference sequence). CDR3: CATSRDPGQGDHEQYF. DNA of the CDR3: TGTGCCACCAGCAGAGATCCCGGACAGGGGGACCACGAGCAGTACTTC. Using reference TRBV15 and TRBJ2-7 for the parts outside the CDR3, the full variable domain is DAMVIQNPRYQVTQFGKPVTLSCSQTLNHNVMYWYQQKSSQAPKLLFHYYDKDFNNEADTPDNFQSRRPNTSFCFLDIRSPGLGDTAMYLCATSRDPGQGDHEQYFGPGTRLTVT.

The genes are TRBV9 and TRBJ2-2; 12 bases agree with TRBD2. CDR1 is SGDLS, CDR2 YYNGEE, per germline. J was trimmed by 4 bases and V by 3 bases; bases with no gene match: 10. The CDR3 is 18 residues long. CDR3 in DNA: TGTGCCAGCAGCGAATCGACTAGCGGGAGAGTTAGCACCGGGGAGCTGTTTTTT. It translates to CASSESTSGRVSTGELFF.

The chain couples TRBV18 to TRBJ2-7; TRBD1 aligns across 7 bases. The CDR3 spans 12 residues. Germline V gives CDR1 KGHSH, CDR2 LQKENI. J was trimmed by 9 bases and V by 6 bases; bases with no gene match: 8. DNA for the CDR3: TGTGCCAGCTCGAACGACAGGGTCGTGCAGTACTTC. Protein sequence: CASSNDRVVQYF.

The chain recombines TRBV6-1 with TRBJ1-3, with unresolved D. This CDR3 spans 16 amino acids. V gave up 3 bases and J gave up 2 bases, with 14 bases separating them. Germline V gene data show CDR1 as MNHNS and CDR2 as SASEGT. For the CDR3, the DNA is TGTGCCAGCAGTGACCCCGGGAGTCGGACTGGAAACACCATATATTTT. This encodes CASSDPGSRTGNTIYF.

This chain joins TRBV6-5 and TRBJ2-7; TRBD1 agrees at 10 bases. V shed 7 bases and J 4 bases; nucleotides not matched to a gene: 7. The germline gives CDR1 MNHEY, CDR2 SVGAGI. CDR3 length: 14 residues. The CDR3 bases are TGTGCCAGCACCTGGAGACAGGGGGCTTACGAGCAGTACTTC. Its translation is CASTWRQGAYEQYF.

The chain recombines TRBV30 with TRBJ2-5, with D perhaps matching TRBD2 (6 bases). Germline V CDR1 and CDR2: GTSNPN, SVGIG (reference sequence). There are 12 residues in the CDR3. V lost 6 bases and J 1 base, leaving 9 bases between the germline ends. CDR3 nucleotide sequence: TGTGCCTGTAGCGGTGGCCAAGAGACCCAGTACTTC. Its translation: CACSGGQETQYF.

The chain employs TRBV6-5 and TRBJ2-7; TRBD2 aligns across 9 bases. Per the germline V gene, CDR1 is MNHEY and CDR2 is SVGAGI. The CDR3 totals 13 residues. Trimming removed 5 bases from V and 7 bases from J; junction bases left unmatched: 6. DNA of the CDR3: TGTGCCAGCAGTACCGGGACTAGCAGGGAGCAGTACTTC. Translated, it gives CASSTGTSREQYF.

The rearrangement joins TRBV27 to TRBJ2-3; 13 bases are a match to TRBD2. The CDR3 length is 18 residues. J gave up 6 bases and V 2 bases, and 11 bases lay outside the gene matches. The V gene's germline CDR1 is MNHEY and CDR2 SMNVEV (reference sequence). CDR3: CASSLMTSGRSYLDTQYF. The CDR3 nucleotides are TGTGCCAGCAGTTTAATGACTAGCGGGAGGTCGTATCTGGATACGCAGTATTTT.

V gene TRBV5-1 combines with J gene TRBJ2-3, with D possibly being TRBD2 (6 bases). This CDR3 is 15 amino acids long. Trimming removed 2 bases at V and 1 base at J, with 11 bases between. Per the germline V gene, CDR1 is SGHRS and CDR2 is YFSETQ. CDR3 coding DNA: TGCGCCAGCAGCTTCAGTGTAGCGGGCACAGATACGCAGTATTTT. It is translated as CASSFSVAGTDTQYF.

This chain links TRBV5-4 with TRBJ1-1; D is unresolved. V was cut by 0 bases and J by 7 bases, with 7 bases left in between. The V gene's germline CDR1 is SGHNT and CDR2 YYREEE (reference sequence). The CDR3 has 12 residues. Written as DNA, the CDR3 is TGTGCCAGCAGCTTGGACGGGTTTGAAGCTTTCTTT. Protein sequence: CASSLDGFEAFF.

V usage is TRBV6-5 and J usage is TRBJ1-2; 8 positions agree with TRBD1. Germline V gene lookup returns CDR1 MNHEY and CDR2 SVGAGI. The CDR3 loop spans 13 amino acids. J was trimmed by 7 bases and V by 4 bases; bases with no gene match: 5. CDR3 bases: TGTGCCAGCAGTTCCGGACAGGGAGGTGGCTACACCTTC. Translation: CASSSGQGGGYTF.

This clone appeared a few times. The chain employs TRBV28 and TRBJ1-1; D is unresolved. CDR3 length equals 12 residues. The V gene's germline CDR1 is MDHEN and CDR2 SYDVKM. V was shortened by 5 bases and J by 2 bases, with 6 bases between the two germline ends. Written as DNA, the CDR3 is TGTGCCAGCAGTCCACACAACACTGAAGCTTTCTTT. Protein sequence: CASSPHNTEAFF.

The chain combines TRBV2 with TRBJ1-1; D is unresolved. The germline V and J ends were trimmed by 6 bases and 0 bases, with 8 bases remaining between them. The CDR3 has 13 residues. Germline V lookup: CDR1 SNHLY, CDR2 FYNNEI. The CDR3 nucleotides read TGTGCCAGCAGGGGAGGCATGAACACTGAAGCTTTCTTT. Protein: CASRGGMNTEAFF.

The gene calls are TRBV5-1 and TRBJ2-5; tentative D call: TRBD2 (7 bases). V dropped 2 bases and J dropped 4 bases, with 15 bases sitting between them. Germline V gene lookup returns CDR1 SGHRS and CDR2 YFSETQ. The CDR3 contains 15 residues. The CDR3 region has the DNA TGCGCCAGCAGCTTAGCGGAGGGGGGGATAGAGACCCAGTACTTC. Protein: CASSLAEGGIETQYF.

This clone turned up a few times. V and J are TRBV4-2 and TRBJ2-2, with 11 bases that match TRBD2. The CDR3 covers 15 residues. Germline trimming cut 4 bases from V and 5 bases from J; bases unmatched to any gene: 3. Germline values: CDR1 LGHNA, CDR2 YNFKEQ. The CDR3 reads CASSPRTSGTGELFF. In DNA form, the CDR3 reads TGTGCCAGCAGCCCCCGGACTAGCGGGACCGGGGAGCTGTTTTTT.

J is TRBJ2-7 and V is TRBV30; D not certain. Trimming removed 4 bases from V and 9 bases from J, with 16 bases in between. Germline CDR1 is GTSNPN and CDR2 is SVGIG (reference sequence). CDR3 size: 12 residues. CDR3: CAWNVRALVQYF. CDR3 bases: TGTGCCTGGAACGTCCGCGCCCTAGTGCAGTACTTC.

The gene calls are TRBV5-1 and TRBJ1-5, with 9 bases fitting TRBD1. This CDR3 is built from 19 residues. The germline V gene has CDR1 SGHRS and CDR2 YFSETQ. Germline trimming cut 0 bases from V and 2 bases from J; bases unmatched to any gene: 12. Here the CDR3 reads CASSLAPGQGHSGNQPQHF. The CDR3 DNA reads as TGCGCCAGCAGCTTGGCCCCGGGACAGGGCCACTCGGGCAATCAGCCCCAGCATTTT.

This chain links TRBV5-6 with TRBJ1-4; tentatively, D is TRBD1 (6 bases). Trimming removed 4 bases at V and 0 bases at J, with 10 bases between. Germline values: CDR1 SGHDT, CDR2 YYEEEE. CDR3 size: 15 residues. The CDR3, as DNA: TGTGCCAGCAGCAGAACAGGGTCAACTAATGAAAAACTGTTTTTT. Translating gives CASSRTGSTNEKLFF.

The CDR3 coding sequence is TGTGCCAGCAGCCCCGCACGTACAGGGGCCGCCACCTTC. This sequence encodes CASSPARTGAATF. This chain joins TRBV11-2 and TRBJ1-2; the match to TRBD1 covers 7 bases. Germline V gives CDR1 SGHAT, CDR2 FQNNGV. V was clipped by 5 bases and J by 13 bases; unmatched bases: 13. The CDR3 contains 13 residues.

J is TRBJ1-2 and V is TRBV11-2, with D perhaps TRBD1 (6 bases). Germline assignment: CDR1 SGHAT and CDR2 FQNNGV. V lost 5 bases and J 7 bases, leaving 8 bases between the germline ends. There are 11 residues in the CDR3. DNA of the CDR3: TGTGCCAGCAGCGGCAGGGGTGGCTACACCTTC. Residues: CASSGRGGYTF.

The J gene is TRBJ1-1, the V gene TRBV7-9; a weak D match, TRBD1 (5 bases). The V end was cut by 5 bases, the J end by 1 base, with 8 bases between. The CDR3 is 13 amino acids. Germline V CDR1 and CDR2: SEHNR, FQNEAQ (reference sequence). As DNA, the CDR3 is TGTGCCAGCAGCAATACAGGGAACACTGAAGCTTTCTTT. Protein: CASSNTGNTEAFF.

The chain combines TRBV2 with TRBJ1-6; D possibly corresponds to TRBD1 (6 bases). V was cut by 6 bases and J by 5 bases, with 11 bases left in between. This CDR3 is built from 14 residues. In germline, CDR1 is SNHLY, CDR2 FYNNEI. CDR3 sequence: CASRWTENNSPLHF. The CDR3, as DNA: TGTGCCAGCAGGTGGACAGAAAATAATTCACCCCTCCACTTT.

The chain employs TRBV7-2 and TRBJ2-1; 10 bases line up with TRBD2. The CDR3 sequence is 15 residues long. Germline values: CDR1 SGHTA, CDR2 FQGNSA. The V segment lost 5 bases and the J segment 3 bases; nucleotides outside the gene matches: 4. The CDR3 sequence is CASSAAGGSYNEQFF. The DNA for the CDR3 is TGTGCCAGCAGCGCAGCGGGAGGGAGCTACAATGAGCAGTTCTTC.

The chain carries TRBV15 and TRBJ2-1; TRBD2 matches 14 bases. The germline V gene encodes CDR1 LNHNV and CDR2 YYDKDF (reference sequence). There are 17 residues in the CDR3. The V and J ends lost 1 base and 7 bases, in that order; junction bases with no gene match: 6. The DNA for the CDR3 is TGTGCCACCAGCAGAGGACTAGCGGGAGGGCCCTCGAATGAGCAGTTCTTC. Its protein product is CATSRGLAGGPSNEQFF.

This rearrangement joins TRBV5-6 to TRBJ2-7; D is perhaps TRBD2 (5 bases). The germline V gene encodes CDR1 SGHDT and CDR2 YYEEEE. V gave up 4 bases and J gave up 7 bases, with 12 bases separating them. The CDR3 consists of 12 residues. The CDR3 reads CASSLGVREQYF. CDR3 coding DNA: TGTGCCAGCAGCCTCGGGGTGAGAGAGCAGTACTTC.